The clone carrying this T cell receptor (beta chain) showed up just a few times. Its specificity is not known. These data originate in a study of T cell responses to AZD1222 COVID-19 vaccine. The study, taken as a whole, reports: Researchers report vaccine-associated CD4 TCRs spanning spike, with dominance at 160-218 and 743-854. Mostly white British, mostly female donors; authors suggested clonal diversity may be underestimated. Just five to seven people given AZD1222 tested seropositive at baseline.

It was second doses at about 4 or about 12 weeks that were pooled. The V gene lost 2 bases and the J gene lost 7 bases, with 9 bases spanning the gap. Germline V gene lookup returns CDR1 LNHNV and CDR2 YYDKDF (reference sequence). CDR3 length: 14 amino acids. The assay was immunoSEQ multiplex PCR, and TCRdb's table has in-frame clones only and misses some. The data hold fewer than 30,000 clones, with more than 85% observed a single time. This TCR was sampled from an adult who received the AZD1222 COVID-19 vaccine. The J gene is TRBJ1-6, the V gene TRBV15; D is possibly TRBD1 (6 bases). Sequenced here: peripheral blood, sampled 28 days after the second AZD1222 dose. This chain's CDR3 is CATSRRTENSPLHF. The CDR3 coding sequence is TGTGCCACCAGCAGACGGACAGAAAATTCACCCCTCCACTTT.